These 10 T cell receptor beta chains were sequenced from one sample in a study of cytomegalovirus exposure and HLA in healthy donors (TCRdb year 2017). Receptor libraries were prepared by the immunoSEQ multiplex PCR assay. The multiplex PCR relied on a mix of 60 forward primers for TCR Vbeta segments and 13 reverse primers for TCR Jbeta segments. This is the immuneACCESS table as TCRdb keeps it, with only in-frame sequences that have V and J called. A part of the clones is gone; compared with another copy, unresolved V genes explain less than half, and the rest is unexplained. This sample is represented by under 150,000 clones; 70% to 85% of them were singletons. The ten largest clonotypes hold approximately 2.3% of the sample. The sequenced material came from PBMCs. The receptors shown here come from a male donor in good health and CMV-seronegative.

This clone was counted only a few times. The junction departs from the called germline gene at one end, perhaps through a read error. The chain combines TRBV7-4 with TRBJ2-7; tentative D call: TRBD2 (6 bases). The germline gives CDR1 SGHVT, CDR2 SQSDAQ. The CDR3 has 11 residues. CDR3 DNA sequence: TGTGCCAGCAGCCTGACTAGAGCAGTTCCCTTC. It is translated as CASSLTRAVPF.

This chain uses TRBV2 with TRBJ2-3; D possibly corresponds to TRBD1 (6 bases). CDR3 length equals 15 residues. Germline V gives CDR1 SNHLY, CDR2 FYNNEI. Between the trimmed V and J ends, which lost 5 bases and 7 bases, there was a span of 19 bases. Written as DNA, the CDR3 is TGTGCCAGCAGTTTAGGGACAAGTCTTGCCAATACGCAGTATTTT. It is translated as CASSLGTSLANTQYF.

The gene calls are TRBV6-5 and TRBJ1-1; 7 nucleotides line up with TRBD1. CDR3 length: 15 residues. After removal of 7 bases from V and 2 bases from J, the junction contained 10 bases not matched to a gene. Germline loops: CDR1 MNHEY, CDR2 SVGAGI. The CDR3 nucleotides read TGTGCCAGCAAACCGACAGGGACCTCCAACACTGAAGCTTTCTTT. Protein sequence: CASKPTGTSNTEAFF.

This clone occurred a few times. The V and J genes are TRBV4-3 and TRBJ2-2; D is possibly TRBD1 (6 bases). This CDR3 comprises 19 residues. V was clipped by 0 bases and J by 7 bases, with 24 bases between them. CDR1 and CDR2 (germline): LGHNA, YSLEER. For the CDR3, the DNA is TGCGCCAGCAGCCAAGATAGTGCCCTGACAGGTCATAGTCACGGGGAGCTGTTTTTT. Protein sequence: CASSQDSALTGHSHGELFF.

The genes are TRBV4-3 and TRBJ2-7; no reliable D call. CDR3 size: 14 residues. Germline assignment: CDR1 LGHNA and CDR2 YSLEER. V lost 0 bases to trimming and J lost 2 bases, with 8 bases between them. The CDR3 is CASSQDLSAYEQYF. The CDR3 bases are TGCGCCAGCAGCCAAGATCTGTCAGCCTACGAGCAGTACTTC.

This clone was counted between two and nine times. The V call is TRBV4-1, the J call TRBJ1-1, with D possibly matching TRBD1 (6 bases). Trimming shortened V by 1 base and J by 9 bases, and 9 bases separated the two germline ends. There are 12 residues in the CDR3. Germline-derived CDR1 and CDR2 are MGHRA and YSYEKL. The CDR3 nucleotides read TGCGCCAGCAGCCAAGTACGGGACAAAGCTTTCTTT. It specifies CASSQVRDKAFF.

The chain has TRBV30 and TRBJ2-7, with D tentatively TRBD2 (6 bases). This CDR3 contains 13 residues. The V end lost 5 bases, the J end lost 3 bases, and 14 bases lay between the germline ends. From germline, CDR1 is GTSNPN and CDR2 SVGIG (reference sequence). The CDR3 sequence: CAWSAGINYEQYF. The CDR3 DNA sequence: TGTGCCTGGTCGGCGGGGATAAACTACGAGCAGTACTTC.

V and J are TRBV6-1 and TRBJ2-7; 8 bases agree with TRBD1. This CDR3 is built from 14 residues. Unmatched junction bases numbered 5, after V lost 3 bases and J lost 4 bases. CDR1 and CDR2 from the germline V gene are MNHNS and SASEGT. CDR3: CASSDQGAMYEQYF. CDR3 in DNA: TGTGCCAGCAGTGACCAGGGGGCGATGTACGAGCAGTACTTC.

The V call is TRBV29-1, the J call TRBJ2-7; possible D gene TRBD2, 7 bases. The CDR3 is 14 residues long. Trimming shortened V by 2 bases and J by 2 bases, and 13 bases separated the two germline ends. Germline loops: CDR1 SQVTM, CDR2 ANQGSEA. The DNA for the CDR3 is TGCAGCGTTGAACGCCCGGGGGGCACCTACGAGCAGTACTTC. Its protein product is CSVERPGGTYEQYF.

This clone was observed once. The V gene is TRBV27, the J gene TRBJ2-5; D gene ambiguous. The CDR3 has 13 amino acids. Germline V CDR1 and CDR2: MNHEY, SMNVEV (reference sequence). The V end was cut by 0 bases, the J end by 2 bases, with 4 bases between. CDR3 in amino acids: CASSLSGQETQYF. CDR3 coding DNA: TGTGCCAGCAGTTTATCCGGTCAAGAGACCCAGTACTTC.